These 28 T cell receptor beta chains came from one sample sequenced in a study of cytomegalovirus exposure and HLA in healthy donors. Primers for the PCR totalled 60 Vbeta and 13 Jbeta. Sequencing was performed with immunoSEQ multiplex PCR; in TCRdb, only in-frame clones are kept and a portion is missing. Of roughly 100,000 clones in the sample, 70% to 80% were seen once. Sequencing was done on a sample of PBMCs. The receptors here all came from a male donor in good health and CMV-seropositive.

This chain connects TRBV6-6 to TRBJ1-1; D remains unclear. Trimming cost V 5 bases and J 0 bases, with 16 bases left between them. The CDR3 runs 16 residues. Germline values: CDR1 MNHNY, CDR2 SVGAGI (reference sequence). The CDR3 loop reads CASSRLANGMNTEAFF. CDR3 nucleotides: TGTGCCAGCAGTCGATTAGCCAACGGGATGAACACTGAAGCTTTCTTT.

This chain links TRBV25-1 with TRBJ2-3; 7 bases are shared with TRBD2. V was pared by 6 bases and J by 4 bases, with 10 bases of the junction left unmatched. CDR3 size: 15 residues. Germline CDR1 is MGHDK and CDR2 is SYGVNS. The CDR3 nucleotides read TGTGCCAGCAGGGGGGGGGTGTATGGGTCAGATACGCAGTATTTT. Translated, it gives CASRGGVYGSDTQYF.

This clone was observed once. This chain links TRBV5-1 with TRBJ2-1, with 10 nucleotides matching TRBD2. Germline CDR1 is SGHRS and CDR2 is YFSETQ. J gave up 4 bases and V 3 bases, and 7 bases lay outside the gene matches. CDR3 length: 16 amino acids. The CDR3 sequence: CASSYPSGRGYNEQFF. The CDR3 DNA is TGCGCCAGCAGCTACCCTAGCGGGAGAGGATACAATGAGCAGTTCTTC.

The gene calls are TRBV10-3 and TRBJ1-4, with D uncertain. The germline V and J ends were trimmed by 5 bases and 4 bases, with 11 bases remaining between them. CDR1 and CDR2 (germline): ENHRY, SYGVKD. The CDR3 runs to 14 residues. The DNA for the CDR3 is TGTGCCATCAGTCAGGAGGGAGGTAATGAAAAACTGTTTTTT. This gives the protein CAISQEGGNEKLFF.

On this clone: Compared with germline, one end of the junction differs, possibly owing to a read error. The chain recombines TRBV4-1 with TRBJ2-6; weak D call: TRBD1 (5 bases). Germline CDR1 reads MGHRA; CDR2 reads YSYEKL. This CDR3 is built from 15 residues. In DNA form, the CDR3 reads TGCGCCAGCAGCCAAGAGCGCTCTGGGGCCAACGGCCTGACTTTC. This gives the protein CASSQERSGANGLTF.

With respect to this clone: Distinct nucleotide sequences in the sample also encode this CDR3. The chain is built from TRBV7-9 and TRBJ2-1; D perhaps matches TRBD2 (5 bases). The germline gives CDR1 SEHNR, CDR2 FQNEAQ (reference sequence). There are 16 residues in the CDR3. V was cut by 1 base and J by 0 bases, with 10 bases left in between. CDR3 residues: CASSLGLGSSYNEQFF. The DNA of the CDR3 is TGTGCCAGCAGCTTAGGTCTGGGGAGCTCCTACAATGAGCAGTTCTTC.

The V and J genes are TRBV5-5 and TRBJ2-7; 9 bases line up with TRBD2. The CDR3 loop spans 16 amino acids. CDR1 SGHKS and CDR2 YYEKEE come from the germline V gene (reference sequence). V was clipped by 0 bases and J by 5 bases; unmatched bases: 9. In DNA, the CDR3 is TGTGCCAGCAGCTTGGTCGGTAGCGGGAGTACGGACGAGCAGTACTTC. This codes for CASSLVGSGSTDEQYF. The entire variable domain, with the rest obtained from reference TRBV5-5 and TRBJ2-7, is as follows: DAGVTQSPTHLIKTRGQQVTLRCSPISGHKSVSWYQQVLGQGPQFIFQYYEKEERGRGNFPDRFSARQFPNYSSELNVNALLLGDSALYLCASSLVGSGSTDEQYFGPGTRLTVT.

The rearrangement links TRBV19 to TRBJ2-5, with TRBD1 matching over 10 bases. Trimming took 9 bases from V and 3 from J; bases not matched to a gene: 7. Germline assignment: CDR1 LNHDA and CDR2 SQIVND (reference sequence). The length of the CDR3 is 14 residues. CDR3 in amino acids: CASRKTGGKETQYF. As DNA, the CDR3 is TGTGCCAGCCGTAAGACAGGGGGCAAAGAGACCCAGTACTTC. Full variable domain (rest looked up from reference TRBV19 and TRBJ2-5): DGGITQSPKYLFRKEGQNVTLSCEQNLNHDAMYWYRQDPGQGLRLIYYSQIVNDFQKGDIAEGYSVSREKKESFPLTVTSAQKNPTAFYLCASRKTGGKETQYFGPGTRLLVL.

This CDR3 is CASSQDSGRPPYEQYF. Written as DNA, the CDR3 is TGTGCCAGCAGCCAAGATTCCGGGAGACCCCCCTACGAGCAGTACTTC. V gene TRBV4-2 combines with J gene TRBJ2-7; weak D call: TRBD2 (6 bases). This CDR3 contains 16 residues. Germline values: CDR1 LGHNA, CDR2 YNFKEQ. Trimming removed 0 bases at V and 2 bases at J, with 14 bases between.

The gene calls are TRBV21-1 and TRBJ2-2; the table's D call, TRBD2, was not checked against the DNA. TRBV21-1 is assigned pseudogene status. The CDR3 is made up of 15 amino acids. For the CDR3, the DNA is TGTGCCAGCAACGCAGCGGGAGAGAACACCGGGGAGCTGTTTTTT. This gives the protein CASNAAGENTGELFF.

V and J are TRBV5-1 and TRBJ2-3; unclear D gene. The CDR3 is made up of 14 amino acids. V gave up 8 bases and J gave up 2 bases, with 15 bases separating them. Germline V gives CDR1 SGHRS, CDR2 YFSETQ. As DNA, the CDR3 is TGCGCCAGTGCCCTCTATGATTACACAGATACGCAGTATTTT. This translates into CASALYDYTDTQYF. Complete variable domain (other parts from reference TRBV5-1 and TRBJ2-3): KAGVTQTPRYLIKTRGQQVTLSCSPISGHRSVSWYQQTPGQGLQFLFEYFSETQRNKGNFPGRFSGRQFSNSRSEMNVSTLELGDSALYLCASALYDYTDTQYFGPGTRLTVL.

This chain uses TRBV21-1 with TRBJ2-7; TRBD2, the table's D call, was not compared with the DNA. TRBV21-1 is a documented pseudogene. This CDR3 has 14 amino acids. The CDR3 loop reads CASSIPIPRGEQYF. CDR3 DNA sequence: TGTGCCAGCAGCATCCCTATCCCACGCGGCGAGCAGTACTTC.

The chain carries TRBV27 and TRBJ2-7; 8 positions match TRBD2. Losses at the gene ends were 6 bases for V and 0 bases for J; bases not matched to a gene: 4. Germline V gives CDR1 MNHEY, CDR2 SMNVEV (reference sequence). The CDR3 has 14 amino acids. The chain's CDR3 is CASRVAGSSYEQYF. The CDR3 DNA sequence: TGTGCCAGCAGGGTAGCGGGAAGCTCCTACGAGCAGTACTTC.

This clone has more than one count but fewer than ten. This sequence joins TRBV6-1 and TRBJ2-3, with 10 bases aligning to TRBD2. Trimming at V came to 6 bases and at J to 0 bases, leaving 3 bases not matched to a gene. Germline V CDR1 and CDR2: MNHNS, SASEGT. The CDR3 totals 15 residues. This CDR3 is CASRETSGSTDTQYF. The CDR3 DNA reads TGTGCCAGCAGGGAGACTAGCGGGAGCACAGATACGCAGTATTTT.

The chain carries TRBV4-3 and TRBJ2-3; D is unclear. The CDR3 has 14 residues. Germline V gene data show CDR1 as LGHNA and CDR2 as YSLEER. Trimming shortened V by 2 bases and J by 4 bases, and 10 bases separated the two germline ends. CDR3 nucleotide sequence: TGCGCCAGCAGCCAACAGGTTCCCCCAGATACGCAGTATTTT. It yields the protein CASSQQVPPDTQYF.

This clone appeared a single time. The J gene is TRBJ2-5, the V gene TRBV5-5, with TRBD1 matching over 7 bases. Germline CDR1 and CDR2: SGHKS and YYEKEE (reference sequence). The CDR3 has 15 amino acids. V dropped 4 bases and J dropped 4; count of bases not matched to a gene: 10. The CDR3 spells CASSPGRQGLETQYF. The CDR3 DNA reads TGTGCCAGCAGCCCCGGTAGACAGGGTTTAGAGACCCAGTACTTC.

The CDR3 DNA is TGTGCCAGCAGCTTAGCAGGGACTAGCGTTGAGACCCAGTACTTC. Protein: CASSLAGTSVETQYF. V gene TRBV11-1 combines with J gene TRBJ2-5, with 10 bases identical to TRBD2. Germline lookup yields CDR1 SGHAT and CDR2 FQDESV (reference sequence). J lost 5 bases, V lost 0 bases, and 3 bases had no gene match. CDR3 length: 15 amino acids.

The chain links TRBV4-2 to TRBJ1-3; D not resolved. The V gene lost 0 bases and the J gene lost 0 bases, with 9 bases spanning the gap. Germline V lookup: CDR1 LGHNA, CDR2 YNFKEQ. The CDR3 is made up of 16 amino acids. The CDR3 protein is CASSQDLEYSGNTIYF. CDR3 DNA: TGTGCCAGCAGCCAAGATCTTGAGTACTCTGGAAACACCATATATTTT.

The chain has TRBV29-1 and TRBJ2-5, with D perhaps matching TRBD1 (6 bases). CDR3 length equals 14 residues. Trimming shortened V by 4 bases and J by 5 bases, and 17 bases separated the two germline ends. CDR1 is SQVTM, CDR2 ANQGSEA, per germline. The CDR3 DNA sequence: TGCAGCGTTGCCCAACAGGGTAATAGGGAGACCCAGTACTTC. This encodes CSVAQQGNRETQYF. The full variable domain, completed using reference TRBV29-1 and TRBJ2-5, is SAVISQKPSRDICQRGTSLTIQCQVDSQVTMMFWYRQQPGQSLTLIATANQGSEATYESGFVIDKFPISRPNLTFSTLTVSNMSPEDSSIYLCSVAQQGNRETQYFGPGTRLLVL.

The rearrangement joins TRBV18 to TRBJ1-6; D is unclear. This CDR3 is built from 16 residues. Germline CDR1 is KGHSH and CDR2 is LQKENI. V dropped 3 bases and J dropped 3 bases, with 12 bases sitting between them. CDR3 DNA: TGTGCCAGCTCACCCTCACAGTTGCTCTATAATTCACCCCTCCACTTT. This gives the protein CASSPSQLLYNSPLHF.

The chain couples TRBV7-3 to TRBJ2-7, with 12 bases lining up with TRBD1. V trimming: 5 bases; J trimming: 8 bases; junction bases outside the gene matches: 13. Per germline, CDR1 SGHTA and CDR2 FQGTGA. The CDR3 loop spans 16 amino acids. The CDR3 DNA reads TGTGCCAGCAGCCTAAACCCCCCGGGACAGGGGGCAAAGCAGTACTTC. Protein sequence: CASSLNPPGQGAKQYF.

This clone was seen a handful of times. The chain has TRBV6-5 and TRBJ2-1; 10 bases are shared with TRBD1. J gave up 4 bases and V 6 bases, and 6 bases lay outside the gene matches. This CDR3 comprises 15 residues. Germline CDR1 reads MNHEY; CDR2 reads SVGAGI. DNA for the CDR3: TGTGCCAGCAGACCTCGACAGGGGGCATACAATGAGCAGTTCTTC. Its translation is CASRPRQGAYNEQFF.

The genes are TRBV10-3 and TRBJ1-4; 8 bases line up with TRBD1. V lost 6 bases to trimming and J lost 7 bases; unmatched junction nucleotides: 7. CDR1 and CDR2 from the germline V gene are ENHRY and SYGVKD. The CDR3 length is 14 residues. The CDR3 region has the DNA TGTGCCATCAGATCGGACAGGGATGGTGAAAAACTGTTTTTT. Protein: CAIRSDRDGEKLFF.

The CDR3 region has the DNA TGTGCCAGCAGCTTAAGCGGGAGGGCGGGAGATACGCAGTATTTT. It yields the protein CASSLSGRAGDTQYF. This chain joins TRBV7-2 and TRBJ2-3, with TRBD2 matching 10 bases. CDR1 and CDR2 from the germline V gene are SGHTA and FQGNSA. The CDR3 totals 15 residues. The ends lost 2 bases at V and 5 bases at J; junction bases unmatched: 4.

The CDR3 region is CASSLGQSTDTQYF. The DNA for the CDR3 is TGTGCCAGCTCATTGGGACAGAGCACAGATACGCAGTATTTT. The V call is TRBV18, the J call TRBJ2-3, with 7 bases that match TRBD1. Germline CDR1 and CDR2: KGHSH and LQKENI. Trimming cost V 5 bases and J 0 bases; bases outside gene matches: 2. This CDR3 comprises 14 residues.

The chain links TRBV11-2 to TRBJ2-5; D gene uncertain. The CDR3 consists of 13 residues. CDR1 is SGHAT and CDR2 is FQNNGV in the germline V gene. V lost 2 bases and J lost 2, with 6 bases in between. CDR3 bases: TGTGCCAGCAGCTTACCACTTCAAGAGACCCAGTACTTC. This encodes CASSLPLQETQYF. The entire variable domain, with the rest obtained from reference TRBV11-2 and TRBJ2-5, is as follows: EAGVAQSPRYKIIEKRQSVAFWCNPISGHATLYWYQQILGQGPKLLIQFQNNGVVDDSQLPKDRFSAERLKGVDSTLKIQPAKLEDSAVYLCASSLPLQETQYFGPGTRLLVL.

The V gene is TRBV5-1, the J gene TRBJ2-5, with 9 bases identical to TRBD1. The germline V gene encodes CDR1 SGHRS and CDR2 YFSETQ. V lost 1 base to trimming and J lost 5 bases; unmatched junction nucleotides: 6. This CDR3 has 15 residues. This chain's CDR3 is CASSLTGGRLETQYF. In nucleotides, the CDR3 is TGCGCCAGCAGCTTGACAGGGGGCAGGTTGGAGACCCAGTACTTC.

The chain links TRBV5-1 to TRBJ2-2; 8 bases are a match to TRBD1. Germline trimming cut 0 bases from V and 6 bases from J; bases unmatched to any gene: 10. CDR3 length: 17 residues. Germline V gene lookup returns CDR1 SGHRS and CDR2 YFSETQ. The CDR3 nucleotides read TGCGCCAGCAGCTTGGGTTTTGGCAGGGGGCGCCCCGGGGAGCTGTTTTTT. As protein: CASSLGFGRGRPGELFF.